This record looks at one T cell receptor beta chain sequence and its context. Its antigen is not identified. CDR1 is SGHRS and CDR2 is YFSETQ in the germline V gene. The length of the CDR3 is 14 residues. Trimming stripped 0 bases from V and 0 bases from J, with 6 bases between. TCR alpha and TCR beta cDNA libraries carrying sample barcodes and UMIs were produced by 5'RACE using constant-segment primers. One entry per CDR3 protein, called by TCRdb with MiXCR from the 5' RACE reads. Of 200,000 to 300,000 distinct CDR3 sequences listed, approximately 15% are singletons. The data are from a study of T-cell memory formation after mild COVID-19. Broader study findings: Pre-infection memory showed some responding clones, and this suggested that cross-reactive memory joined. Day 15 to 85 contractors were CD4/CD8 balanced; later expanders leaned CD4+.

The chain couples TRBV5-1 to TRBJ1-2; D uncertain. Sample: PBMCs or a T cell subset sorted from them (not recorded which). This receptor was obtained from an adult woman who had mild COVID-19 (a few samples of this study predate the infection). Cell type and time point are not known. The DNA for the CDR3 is TGCGCCAGCAGCTTGGCCGGGCCTAACTATGGCTACACCTTC. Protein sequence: CASSLAGPNYGYTF. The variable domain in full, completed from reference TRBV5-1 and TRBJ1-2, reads KAGVTQTPRYLIKTRGQQVTLSCSPISGHRSVSWYQQTPGQGLQFLFEYFSETQRNKGNFPGRFSGRQFSNSRSEMNVSTLELGDSALYLCASSLAGPNYGYTFGSGTRLTVV.